Sequencing of this T cell receptor beta chain was carried out in a study of T-cell memory formation after mild COVID-19. General observations from the study: CD4+ contracting clones were found mainly in CM and EM, and CD8+ ones in EMRA. The finding that pre-infection memory included some responding clones suggested that cross-reactive memory joined. Second-wave clones reaching peak frequency on day 37 lacked confirmed SARS-CoV-2 specificity.

The CDR3 has 18 residues. Germline assignment: CDR1 SGHAT and CDR2 FQNNGV. Trimming took off 0 bases at V and 2 bases at J, with 16 bases between the two ends. Researchers used 5'RACE with constant-segment primers to make TCR alpha and TCR beta cDNA libraries that carry sample barcodes and UMIs. TCRdb recomputed calls from the 5' RACE reads with MiXCR, one row per CDR3 protein. Here the sample spans roughly 400,000 distinct CDR3 sequences, around a sixth being singletons. This clonotype has more than one count but fewer than ten. The antigen is not known. V is TRBV11-2 and J is TRBJ2-2; D uncertain. The sequencing sample was made of PBMCs or a T cell subset sorted from them (not recorded which). The receptor was derived from a man younger than 30 who had mild COVID-19 (a few samples of this study predate the infection). Cell type and time point are not known. CDR3 region: CASSLEYSGRSNTGELFF. As DNA, the CDR3 is TGTGCCAGCAGCTTAGAGTATTCGGGCAGGAGTAACACCGGGGAGCTGTTTTTT. The full variable domain, rest sourced from reference TRBV11-2 and TRBJ2-2, is EAGVAQSPRYKIIEKRQSVAFWCNPISGHATLYWYQQILGQGPKLLIQFQNNGVVDDSQLPKDRFSAERLKGVDSTLKIQPAKLEDSAVYLCASSLEYSGRSNTGELFFGEGSRLTVL.